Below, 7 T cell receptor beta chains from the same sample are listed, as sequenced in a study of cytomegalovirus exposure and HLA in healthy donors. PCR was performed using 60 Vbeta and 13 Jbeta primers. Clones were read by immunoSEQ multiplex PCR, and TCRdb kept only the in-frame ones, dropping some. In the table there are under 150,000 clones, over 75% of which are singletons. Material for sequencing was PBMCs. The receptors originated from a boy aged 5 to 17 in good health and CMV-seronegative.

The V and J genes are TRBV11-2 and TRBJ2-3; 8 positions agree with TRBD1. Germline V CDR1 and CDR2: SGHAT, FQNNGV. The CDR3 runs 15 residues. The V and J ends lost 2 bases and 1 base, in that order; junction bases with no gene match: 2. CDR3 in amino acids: CASSLLDRGTDTQYF. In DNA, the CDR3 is TGTGCCAGCAGCTTATTGGACAGGGGCACAGATACGCAGTATTTT.

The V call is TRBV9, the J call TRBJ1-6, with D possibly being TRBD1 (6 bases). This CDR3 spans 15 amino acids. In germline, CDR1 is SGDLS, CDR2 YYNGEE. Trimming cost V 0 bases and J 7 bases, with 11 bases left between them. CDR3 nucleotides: TGTGCCAGCAGCGTAGTGGACAGCGCCAATTCACCCCTCCACTTT. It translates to CASSVVDSANSPLHF.

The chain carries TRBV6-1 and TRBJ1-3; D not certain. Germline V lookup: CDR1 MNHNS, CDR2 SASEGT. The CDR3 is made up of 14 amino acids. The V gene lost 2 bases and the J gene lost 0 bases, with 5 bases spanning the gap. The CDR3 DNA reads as TGTGCCAGCAGTGAAAGCAACTCTGGAAACACCATATATTTT. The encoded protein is CASSESNSGNTIYF.

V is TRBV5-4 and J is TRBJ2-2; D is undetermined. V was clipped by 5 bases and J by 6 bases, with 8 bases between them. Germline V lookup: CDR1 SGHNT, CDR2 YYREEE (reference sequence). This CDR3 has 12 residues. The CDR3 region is CASSIPPGELFF. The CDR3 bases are TGTGCCAGCAGTATTCCCCCCGGGGAGCTGTTTTTT.

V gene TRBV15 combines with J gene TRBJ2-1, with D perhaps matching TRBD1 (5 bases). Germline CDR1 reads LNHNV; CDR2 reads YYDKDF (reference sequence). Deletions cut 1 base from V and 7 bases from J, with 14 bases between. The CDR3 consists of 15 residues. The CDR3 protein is CATSRGRGARNEQFF. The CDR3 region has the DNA TGTGCCACCAGCAGAGGAAGGGGTGCGAGGAATGAGCAGTTCTTC. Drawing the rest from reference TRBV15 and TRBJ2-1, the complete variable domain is DAMVIQNPRYQVTQFGKPVTLSCSQTLNHNVMYWYQQKSSQAPKLLFHYYDKDFNNEADTPDNFQSRRPNTSFCFLDIRSPGLGDTAMYLCATSRGRGARNEQFFGPGTRLTVL.

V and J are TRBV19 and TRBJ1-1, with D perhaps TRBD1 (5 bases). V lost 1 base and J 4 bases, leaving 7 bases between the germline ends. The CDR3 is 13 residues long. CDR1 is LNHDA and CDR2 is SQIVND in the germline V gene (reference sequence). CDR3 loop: CASSIVTGTEAFF. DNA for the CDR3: TGTGCCAGTAGTATAGTAACAGGCACTGAAGCTTTCTTT.

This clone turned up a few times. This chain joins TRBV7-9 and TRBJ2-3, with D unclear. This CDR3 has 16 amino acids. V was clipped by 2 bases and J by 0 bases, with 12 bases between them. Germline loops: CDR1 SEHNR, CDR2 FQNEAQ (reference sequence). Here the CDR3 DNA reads TGTGCCAGCAGCTTAATGGAGACGATTAGCACAGATACGCAGTATTTT. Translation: CASSLMETISTDTQYF.